This T cell receptor beta chain was observed in a study of resident and recirculating memory T cells in vitiligo. Study in general: Shave-biopsy epidermis from lesional and nonlesional skin was sequenced alongside PBMCs. Whole samples, not sorted cells, were homogenized and used for genomic DNA extraction. Study-wide results and caveats: No single dominant TCR clone appeared; lesion clonality varied.

Turning to this clone: Its antigen is not known.

Repertoires were generated with immunoSEQ multiplex PCR, while TCRdb's copy carries only in-frame clones and drops some. The table records around 70,000 clones, roughly 92% of them present only once. With V trimmed by 3 bases and J by 3 bases, 8 bases remained unmatched. Germline V CDR1 and CDR2: LNHNV, YYDKDF (reference sequence). The CDR3 runs to 15 residues. Sequencing was performed on blood. This chain joins TRBV15 and TRBJ2-7, with TRBD1 matching 7 bases. This TCR was recovered from a male donor with vitiligo. As DNA, the CDR3 is TGTGCCACCAGCAGCGAGGGGGCGAGCTACTACGAGCAGTACTTC. This translates into CATSSEGASYYEQYF.